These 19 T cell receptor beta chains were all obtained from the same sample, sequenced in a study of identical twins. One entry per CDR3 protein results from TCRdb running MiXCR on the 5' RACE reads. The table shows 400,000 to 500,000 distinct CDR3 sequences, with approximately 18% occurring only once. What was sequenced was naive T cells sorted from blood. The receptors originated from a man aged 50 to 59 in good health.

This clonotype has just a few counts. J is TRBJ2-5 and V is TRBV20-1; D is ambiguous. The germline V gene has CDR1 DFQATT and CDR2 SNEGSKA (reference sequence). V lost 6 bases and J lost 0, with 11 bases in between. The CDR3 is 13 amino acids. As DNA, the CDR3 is TGCAGTGCCACTGGACCATACCAAGAGACCCAGTACTTC. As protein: CSATGPYQETQYF.

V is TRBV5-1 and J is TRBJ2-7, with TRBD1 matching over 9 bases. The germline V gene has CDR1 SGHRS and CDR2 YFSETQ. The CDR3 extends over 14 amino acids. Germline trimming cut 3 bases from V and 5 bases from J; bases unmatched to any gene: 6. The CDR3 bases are TGCGCCAGCAGCTCAGGGGACAGGGTAAACGAGCAGTACTTC. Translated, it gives CASSSGDRVNEQYF.

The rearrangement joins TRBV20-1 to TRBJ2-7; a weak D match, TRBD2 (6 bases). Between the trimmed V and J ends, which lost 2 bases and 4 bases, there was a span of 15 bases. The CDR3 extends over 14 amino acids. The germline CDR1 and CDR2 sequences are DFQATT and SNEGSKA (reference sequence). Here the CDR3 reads CSARTLAWSYEQYF. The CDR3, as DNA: TGCAGTGCTAGAACCCTAGCGTGGTCTTACGAGCAGTACTTC.

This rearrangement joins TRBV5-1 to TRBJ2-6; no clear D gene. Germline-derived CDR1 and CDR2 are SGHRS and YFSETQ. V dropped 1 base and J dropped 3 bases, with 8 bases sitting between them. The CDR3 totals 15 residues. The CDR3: CASSLSGYGANVLTF. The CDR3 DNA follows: TGCGCCAGCAGCTTGAGTGGGTATGGGGCCAACGTCCTGACTTTC.

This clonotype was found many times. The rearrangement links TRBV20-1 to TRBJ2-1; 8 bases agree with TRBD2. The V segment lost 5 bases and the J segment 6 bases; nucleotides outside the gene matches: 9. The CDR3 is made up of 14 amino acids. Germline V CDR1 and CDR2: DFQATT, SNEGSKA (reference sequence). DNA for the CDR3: TGCAGTGCTTGCACTAGCGGAGGGGCCAATGAGCAGTTCTTC. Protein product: CSACTSGGANEQFF.

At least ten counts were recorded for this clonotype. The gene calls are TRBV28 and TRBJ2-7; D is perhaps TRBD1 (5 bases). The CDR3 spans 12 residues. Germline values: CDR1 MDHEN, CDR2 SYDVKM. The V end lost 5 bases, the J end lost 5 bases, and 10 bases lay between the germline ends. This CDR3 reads CASSMTDNEQYF. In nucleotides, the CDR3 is TGTGCCAGCAGTATGACAGATAACGAGCAGTACTTC.

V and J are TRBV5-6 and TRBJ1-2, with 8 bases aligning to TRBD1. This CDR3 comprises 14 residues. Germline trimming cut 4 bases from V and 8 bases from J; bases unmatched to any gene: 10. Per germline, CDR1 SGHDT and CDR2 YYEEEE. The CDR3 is CASSTTDRVRGYTF. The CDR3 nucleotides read TGTGCCAGCAGCACTACGGACAGGGTTCGGGGCTACACCTTC.

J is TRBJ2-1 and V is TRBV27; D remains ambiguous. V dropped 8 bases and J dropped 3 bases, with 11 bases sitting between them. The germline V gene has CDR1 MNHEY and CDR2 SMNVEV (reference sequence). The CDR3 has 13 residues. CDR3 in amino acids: CASAFRGYNEQFF. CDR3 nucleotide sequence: TGTGCCAGCGCCTTTCGAGGCTACAATGAGCAGTTCTTC.

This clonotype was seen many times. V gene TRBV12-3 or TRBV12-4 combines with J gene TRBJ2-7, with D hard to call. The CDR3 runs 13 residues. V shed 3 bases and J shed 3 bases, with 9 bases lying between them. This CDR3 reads CASSFLGYYEQYF. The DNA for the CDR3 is TGTGCCAGCAGTTTTCTCGGGTACTACGAGCAGTACTTC.

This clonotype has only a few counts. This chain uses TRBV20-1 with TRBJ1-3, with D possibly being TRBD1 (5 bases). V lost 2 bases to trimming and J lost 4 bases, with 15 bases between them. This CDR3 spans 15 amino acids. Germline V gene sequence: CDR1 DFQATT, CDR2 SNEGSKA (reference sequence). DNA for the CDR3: TGCAGTGCTAGACCGGGGGAGGTTGGAGGAAACACCATATATTTT. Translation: CSARPGEVGGNTIYF.

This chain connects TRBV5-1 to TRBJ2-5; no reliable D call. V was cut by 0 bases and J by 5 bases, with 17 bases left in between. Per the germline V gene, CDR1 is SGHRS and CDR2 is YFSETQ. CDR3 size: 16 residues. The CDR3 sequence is CASSLAGGTSYETQYF. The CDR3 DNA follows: TGCGCCAGCAGCTTGGCCGGTGGCACCAGTTATGAGACCCAGTACTTC. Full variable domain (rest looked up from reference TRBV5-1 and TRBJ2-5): KAGVTQTPRYLIKTRGQQVTLSCSPISGHRSVSWYQQTPGQGLQFLFEYFSETQRNKGNFPGRFSGRQFSNSRSEMNVSTLELGDSALYLCASSLAGGTSYETQYFGPGTRLLVL.

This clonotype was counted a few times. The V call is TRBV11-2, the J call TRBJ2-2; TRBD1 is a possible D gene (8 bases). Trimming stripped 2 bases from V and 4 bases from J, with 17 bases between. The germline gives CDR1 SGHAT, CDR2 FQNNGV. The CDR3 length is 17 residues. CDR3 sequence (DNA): TGTGCCAGCAGCTTATGGGGGGGCAGGGGGCCCACCGGGGAGCTGTTTTTT. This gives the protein CASSLWGGRGPTGELFF.

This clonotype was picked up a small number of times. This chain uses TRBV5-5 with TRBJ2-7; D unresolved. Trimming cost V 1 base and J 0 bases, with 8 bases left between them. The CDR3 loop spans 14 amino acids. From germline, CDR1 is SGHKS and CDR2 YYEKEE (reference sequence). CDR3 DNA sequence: TGTGCCAGCAGCTTGAGGACGGGCTCCTACGAGCAGTACTTC. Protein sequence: CASSLRTGSYEQYF.

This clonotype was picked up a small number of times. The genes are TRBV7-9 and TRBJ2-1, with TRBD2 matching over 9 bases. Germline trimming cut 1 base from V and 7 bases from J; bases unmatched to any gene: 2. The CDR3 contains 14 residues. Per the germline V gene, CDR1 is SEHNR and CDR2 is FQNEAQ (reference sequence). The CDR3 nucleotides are TGTGCCAGCAGCTTAGACAGCGGGGGGAATGAGCAGTTCTTC. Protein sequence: CASSLDSGGNEQFF.

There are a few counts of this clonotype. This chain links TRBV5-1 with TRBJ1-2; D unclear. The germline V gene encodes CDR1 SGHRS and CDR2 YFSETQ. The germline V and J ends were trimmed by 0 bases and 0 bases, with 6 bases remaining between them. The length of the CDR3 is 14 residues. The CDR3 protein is CASSLESSNYGYTF. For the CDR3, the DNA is TGCGCCAGCAGCTTGGAAAGCTCTAACTATGGCTACACCTTC.

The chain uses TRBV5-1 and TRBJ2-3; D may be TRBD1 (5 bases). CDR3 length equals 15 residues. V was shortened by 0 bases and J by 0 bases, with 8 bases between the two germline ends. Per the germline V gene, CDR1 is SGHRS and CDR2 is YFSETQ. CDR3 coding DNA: TGCGCCAGCAGCTTGGCGCCAGGGAGCACAGATACGCAGTATTTT. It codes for CASSLAPGSTDTQYF.

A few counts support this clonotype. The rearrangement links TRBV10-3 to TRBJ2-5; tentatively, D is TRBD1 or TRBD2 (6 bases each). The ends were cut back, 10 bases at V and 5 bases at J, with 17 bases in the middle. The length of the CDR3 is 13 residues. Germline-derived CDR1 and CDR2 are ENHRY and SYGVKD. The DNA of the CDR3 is TGTGCCACCGCCGGAGGGGGGTCGGAGACCCAGTACTTC. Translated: CATAGGGSETQYF.

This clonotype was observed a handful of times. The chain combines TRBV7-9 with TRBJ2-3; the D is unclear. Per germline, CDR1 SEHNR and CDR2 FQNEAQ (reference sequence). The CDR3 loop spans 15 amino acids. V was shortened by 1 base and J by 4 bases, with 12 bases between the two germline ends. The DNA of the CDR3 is TGTGCCAGCAGCTTAGGGTCCTTTGGGTCAGATACGCAGTATTTT. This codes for CASSLGSFGSDTQYF.

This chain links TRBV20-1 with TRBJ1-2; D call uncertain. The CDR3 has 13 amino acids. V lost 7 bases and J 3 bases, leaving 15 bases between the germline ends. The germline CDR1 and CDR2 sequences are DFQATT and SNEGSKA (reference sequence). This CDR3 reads CSGRGRRDYGYTF. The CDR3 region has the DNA TGCAGTGGCAGAGGCAGACGGGACTATGGCTACACCTTC.